Listed below are T cell receptor beta chains from one sample, sequenced in a study of T-cell reconstitution after alpha-beta-depleted transplantation in children. TCRdb fed the PCR reads into MiXCR, producing one record per CDR3 protein. The data show 700,000 or so distinct CDR3 sequences, over 10% seen once. The source material was PBMCs, sampled before TCRalphabeta/CD19-depleted stem cell transplant. The receptors shown here come from a girl aged 2-10 years with congenital amegakaryocytic thrombocytopenia, due to receive a stem cell transplant. Both conserved end residues are trimmed from each CDR3. A D gene is named only where the DNA matches it firmly. Not all rows give a size; the values are once, few, many and, for expanded clones, a class.

d_call: TRBD1
cdr3_length: 12
j_call: TRBJ2-7
v_call: TRBV27
clone_size: few
cdr3_aa: ASRSAGTGNEQY

d_call: -
cdr3_length: 12
j_call: TRBJ1-1
v_call: TRBV11-2
clone_size: -
cdr3_aa: ASSVLRMNTEAF

d_call: TRBD1
cdr3_length: 12
j_call: TRBJ2-3
v_call: TRBV15
clone_size: -
cdr3_aa: ATQDRGRRDTQY

d_call: -
cdr3_length: 11
j_call: TRBJ2-7
v_call: TRBV7-9
clone_size: few
cdr3_aa: ATSGESSYEQY

d_call: TRBD2
cdr3_length: 15
j_call: TRBJ2-3
v_call: TRBV4-2
clone_size: many
cdr3_aa: ASSQGFLAAEADTQY

d_call: TRBD2
cdr3_length: 17
j_call: TRBJ2-5
v_call: TRBV11-1
clone_size: few
cdr3_aa: ASSLGTPRPSGYQETQY

d_call: -
cdr3_length: 13
j_call: TRBJ2-6
v_call: TRBV6-2/TRBV6-3
clone_size: -
cdr3_aa: ASMSRLLGANVLT

d_call: -
cdr3_length: 12
j_call: TRBJ2-1
v_call: TRBV30
clone_size: few
cdr3_aa: AWSAAGLHNEQF

d_call: -
cdr3_length: 13
j_call: TRBJ2-1
v_call: TRBV10-3
clone_size: few
cdr3_aa: AISERTGAYNEQF

d_call: -
cdr3_length: 11
j_call: TRBJ2-7
v_call: TRBV12-3/TRBV12-4
clone_size: many
cdr3_aa: ASSLALGYEQY

d_call: -
cdr3_length: 13
j_call: TRBJ2-5
v_call: TRBV13
clone_size: few
cdr3_aa: ASSFSSGEGTTQY

d_call: TRBD2
cdr3_length: 13
j_call: TRBJ2-3
v_call: TRBV12-3/TRBV12-4
clone_size: -
cdr3_aa: ASTSGASGRDTQY

d_call: TRBD2
cdr3_length: 12
j_call: TRBJ2-1
v_call: TRBV6-2/TRBV6-3
clone_size: many
cdr3_aa: ASSASGTYNEQF

d_call: TRBD1
cdr3_length: 15
j_call: TRBJ2-2
v_call: TRBV5-1
clone_size: many
cdr3_aa: ASSFSYRDSNTGELF

d_call: TRBD2
cdr3_length: 18
j_call: TRBJ2-2
v_call: TRBV20-1
clone_size: few
cdr3_aa: SARETGLAGVSGGNGELF

d_call: TRBD1
cdr3_length: 14
j_call: TRBJ1-2
v_call: TRBV5-1
clone_size: few
cdr3_aa: ASSFAPGGSNYGYT

d_call: -
cdr3_length: 11
j_call: TRBJ1-2
v_call: TRBV20-1
clone_size: -
cdr3_aa: SASDQLNYGYT

d_call: -
cdr3_length: 13
j_call: TRBJ2-4
v_call: TRBV28
clone_size: many
cdr3_aa: ATISGHLDKNIQY

d_call: -
cdr3_length: 14
j_call: TRBJ2-5
v_call: TRBV2
clone_size: -
cdr3_aa: ASSVGNQANQETQY

d_call: -
cdr3_length: 10
j_call: TRBJ1-5
v_call: TRBV20-1
clone_size: -
cdr3_aa: SANRENQPQH

d_call: TRBD2
cdr3_length: 13
j_call: TRBJ2-1
v_call: TRBV5-1
clone_size: many
cdr3_aa: ASSLAGPSYNEQF

d_call: TRBD1
cdr3_length: 15
j_call: TRBJ2-1
v_call: TRBV20-1
clone_size: once
cdr3_aa: SARAPWGTGEDNEQF

d_call: -
cdr3_length: 11
j_call: TRBJ1-6
v_call: TRBV12-3/TRBV12-4
clone_size: many
cdr3_aa: ASSLIVDSPLH

d_call: -
cdr3_length: 12
j_call: TRBJ1-1
v_call: TRBV5-1
clone_size: many
cdr3_aa: ASTPGLMNTEAF

d_call: -
cdr3_length: 12
j_call: TRBJ2-7
v_call: TRBV6-1
clone_size: few
cdr3_aa: ASTSQGISYEQY

d_call: -
cdr3_length: 9
j_call: TRBJ2-5
v_call: TRBV29-1
clone_size: many
cdr3_aa: SVEVGQTQY

d_call: -
cdr3_length: 12
j_call: TRBJ2-1
v_call: TRBV5-1
clone_size: many
cdr3_aa: ASSVLGEPNEQF

d_call: -
cdr3_length: 12
j_call: TRBJ2-5
v_call: TRBV4-1
clone_size: few
cdr3_aa: ASSQVTRWETQY

d_call: -
cdr3_length: 12
j_call: TRBJ2-5
v_call: TRBV11-1
clone_size: -
cdr3_aa: ASSSTQGWETQY

d_call: TRBD1
cdr3_length: 16
j_call: TRBJ2-2
v_call: TRBV24-1
clone_size: -
cdr3_aa: ATSGTSPRDRDTGELF

d_call: -
cdr3_length: 14
j_call: TRBJ1-2
v_call: TRBV4-1
clone_size: many
cdr3_aa: ASSQEWGEAPYGYT

d_call: -
cdr3_length: 17
j_call: TRBJ2-1
v_call: TRBV27
clone_size: once
cdr3_aa: ASSYRVQAGGLSYNEQF

d_call: TRBD2
cdr3_length: 12
j_call: TRBJ2-2
v_call: TRBV19
clone_size: many
cdr3_aa: ASKIAGYTGELF

d_call: TRBD1
cdr3_length: 14
j_call: TRBJ2-4
v_call: TRBV12-3/TRBV12-4
clone_size: -
cdr3_aa: ASSLEGTAVKNIQY

d_call: TRBD2
cdr3_length: 13
j_call: TRBJ2-7
v_call: TRBV5-1
clone_size: -
cdr3_aa: ASSFVPGGSYEQS

d_call: -
cdr3_length: 13
j_call: TRBJ2-1
v_call: TRBV16
clone_size: many
cdr3_aa: ASSQIPDYYNEQF

d_call: -
cdr3_length: 16
j_call: TRBJ1-5
v_call: TRBV11-2
clone_size: once
cdr3_aa: ASSLRGGIGVFDQPQH

d_call: TRBD2
cdr3_length: 13
j_call: TRBJ2-7
v_call: TRBV7-2
clone_size: -
cdr3_aa: ASSLGRLAGPEQY

d_call: -
cdr3_length: 10
j_call: TRBJ1-2
v_call: TRBV4-1
clone_size: many
cdr3_aa: ASSQESYGYT

d_call: TRBD2
cdr3_length: 16
j_call: TRBJ2-7
v_call: TRBV7-6
clone_size: -
cdr3_aa: ASSLGPQAGGPPYEQY

d_call: -
cdr3_length: 12
j_call: TRBJ1-1
v_call: TRBV27
clone_size: few
cdr3_aa: ASSLWTDGAEAF

d_call: -
cdr3_length: 12
j_call: TRBJ1-6
v_call: TRBV6-1
clone_size: few
cdr3_aa: ASGSVSYNSPLH

d_call: TRBD2
cdr3_length: 14
j_call: TRBJ2-1
v_call: TRBV6-5
clone_size: -
cdr3_aa: ASSYSFSGNSDEQF

d_call: TRBD2
cdr3_length: 11
j_call: TRBJ2-3
v_call: TRBV10-1
clone_size: -
cdr3_aa: ASSHQGLATQY

d_call: -
cdr3_length: 12
j_call: TRBJ2-2
v_call: TRBV5-1
clone_size: -
cdr3_aa: ASSSIPGDRELF

d_call: -
cdr3_length: 15
j_call: TRBJ2-7
v_call: TRBV5-1
clone_size: few
cdr3_aa: ASSLVTRGASSYEQY

d_call: -
cdr3_length: 12
j_call: TRBJ2-1
v_call: TRBV9
clone_size: -
cdr3_aa: ASSPGELYNEQF

d_call: -
cdr3_length: 14
j_call: TRBJ2-5
v_call: TRBV28
clone_size: many
cdr3_aa: ASSHIMTTLQETQY

d_call: -
cdr3_length: 11
j_call: TRBJ1-5
v_call: TRBV5-1
clone_size: many
cdr3_aa: ASSLSRNQPQH

d_call: -
cdr3_length: 12
j_call: TRBJ2-1
v_call: TRBV25-1
clone_size: few
cdr3_aa: ASSGDRLYNEQF

d_call: -
cdr3_length: 12
j_call: TRBJ1-3
v_call: TRBV12-3/TRBV12-4
clone_size: -
cdr3_aa: ASRAGNAGNTIY

d_call: -
cdr3_length: 11
j_call: TRBJ1-1
v_call: TRBV20-1
clone_size: few
cdr3_aa: SARAGTNTEAF

d_call: -
cdr3_length: 14
j_call: TRBJ1-4
v_call: TRBV20-1
clone_size: few
cdr3_aa: SASWASMATNEKLF

d_call: TRBD1
cdr3_length: 13
j_call: TRBJ1-5
v_call: TRBV7-9
clone_size: many
cdr3_aa: ASSLGGTGAQPQH